This T cell receptor (beta chain) was sequenced for a study of shared clonotypes between healthy human individuals. In the authors' methods: ImmunoSEQ sequences covered only the junction and lacked quality scores; filtering therefore differed. Clones were read by immunoSEQ multiplex PCR, and TCRdb kept only the in-frame ones, dropping some. The D gene and trimming were derived from the DNA, and the V and J assignments and clone size from that table. The sample lists 2 million to 2.5 million clones; about 90% were seen once. Sequenced material: naive CD4+ T cells from PBMCs. The subset was: CD45RA+ positively selected. This receptor was taken from a man aged 18 to 30 in good health. Some clones in this sample may be carry-over from other donors' samples.

CDR3 DNA: TGTGCCAGCAGTGGGGGGCTACGGAGGTCTGGAAACACCATATATTTT. This translates into CASSGGLRRSGNTIYF. V is TRBV6-1 and J is TRBJ1-3, with D possibly TRBD1 on 6 matching bases. This CDR3 spans 16 amino acids. Between the trimmed V and J ends, which lost 4 bases and 1 base, there was a span of 14 bases. Germline V gives CDR1 MNHNS, CDR2 SASEGT.